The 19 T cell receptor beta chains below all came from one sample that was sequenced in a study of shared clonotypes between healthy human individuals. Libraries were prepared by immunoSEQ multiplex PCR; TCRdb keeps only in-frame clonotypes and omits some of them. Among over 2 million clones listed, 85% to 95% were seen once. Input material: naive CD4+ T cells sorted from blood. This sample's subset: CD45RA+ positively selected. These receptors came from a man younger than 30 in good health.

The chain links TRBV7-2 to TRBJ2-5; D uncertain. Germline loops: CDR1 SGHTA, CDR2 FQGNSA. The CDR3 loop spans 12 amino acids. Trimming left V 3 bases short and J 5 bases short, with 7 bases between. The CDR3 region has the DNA TGTGCCAGCAGCTTCGGCACGGAGACCCAGTACTTC. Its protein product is CASSFGTETQYF.

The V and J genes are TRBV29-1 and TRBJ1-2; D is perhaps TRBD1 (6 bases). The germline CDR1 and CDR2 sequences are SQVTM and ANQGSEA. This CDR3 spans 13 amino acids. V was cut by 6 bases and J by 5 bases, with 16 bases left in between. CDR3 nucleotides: TGCAGCGTGGGGACACCTACAGCTTATGGCTACACCTTC. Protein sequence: CSVGTPTAYGYTF.

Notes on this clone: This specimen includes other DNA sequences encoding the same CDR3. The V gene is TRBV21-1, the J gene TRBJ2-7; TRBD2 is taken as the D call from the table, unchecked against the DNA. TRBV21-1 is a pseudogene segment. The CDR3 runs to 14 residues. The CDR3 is CASSKDESSYEQYF. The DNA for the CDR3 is TGTGCCAGCAGCAAAGATGAGAGCTCCTACGAGCAGTACTTC.

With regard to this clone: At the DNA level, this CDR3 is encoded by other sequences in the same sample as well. Here the CDR3 DNA reads TGTGCCAGCAGTCGGACAGGGGTCTACGAGCAGTACTTC. This gives the protein CASSRTGVYEQYF. The chain has TRBV6-1 and TRBJ2-7, with 9 bases matching TRBD1. The V gene end was trimmed by 5 bases and the J gene end by 3 bases; junction bases not matched to a gene: 2. This CDR3 contains 13 residues. From germline, CDR1 is MNHNS and CDR2 SASEGT.

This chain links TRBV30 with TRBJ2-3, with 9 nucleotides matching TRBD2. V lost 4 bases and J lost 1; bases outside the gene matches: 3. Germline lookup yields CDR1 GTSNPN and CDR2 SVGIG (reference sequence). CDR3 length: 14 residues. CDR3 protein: CAWKWTSGTDTQYF. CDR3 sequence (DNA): TGTGCCTGGAAGTGGACTAGCGGCACAGATACGCAGTATTTT. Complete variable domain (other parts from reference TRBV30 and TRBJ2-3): SQTIHQWPATLVQPVGSPLSLECTVEGTSNPNLYWYRQAAGRGLQLLFYSVGIGQISSEVPQNLSASRPQDRQFILSSKKLLLSDSGFYLCAWKWTSGTDTQYFGPGTRLTVL.

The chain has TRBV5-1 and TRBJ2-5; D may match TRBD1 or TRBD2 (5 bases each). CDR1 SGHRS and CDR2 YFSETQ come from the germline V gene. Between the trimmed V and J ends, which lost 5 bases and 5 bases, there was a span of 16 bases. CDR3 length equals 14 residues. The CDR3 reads CASRWIGGGETQYF. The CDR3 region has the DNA TGCGCCAGCAGGTGGATTGGGGGTGGGGAGACCCAGTACTTC. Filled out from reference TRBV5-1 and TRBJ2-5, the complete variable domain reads KAGVTQTPRYLIKTRGQQVTLSCSPISGHRSVSWYQQTPGQGLQFLFEYFSETQRNKGNFPGRFSGRQFSNSRSEMNVSTLELGDSALYLCASRWIGGGETQYFGPGTRLLVL.

The CDR3 here is CASSSYSGSGANVLTF. Written as DNA, the CDR3 is TGCGCCAGCAGCTCGTACTCGGGGTCTGGGGCCAACGTCCTGACTTTC. This chain joins TRBV5-1 and TRBJ2-6; D might be TRBD2 (5 bases). The V end was cut by 3 bases, the J end by 1 base, with 11 bases between. The V gene's germline CDR1 is SGHRS and CDR2 YFSETQ. The CDR3 length is 16 residues.

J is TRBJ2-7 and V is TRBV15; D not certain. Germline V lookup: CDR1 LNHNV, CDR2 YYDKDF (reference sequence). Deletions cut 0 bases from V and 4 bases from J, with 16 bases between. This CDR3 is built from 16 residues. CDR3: CATSRDRVLGVYEQYF. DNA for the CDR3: TGTGCCACCAGCAGAGATCGGGTTCTTGGAGTATACGAGCAGTACTTC.

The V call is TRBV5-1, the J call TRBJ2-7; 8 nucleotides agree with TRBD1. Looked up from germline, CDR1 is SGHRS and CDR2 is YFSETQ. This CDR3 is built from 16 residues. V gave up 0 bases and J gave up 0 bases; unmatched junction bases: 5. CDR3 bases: TGCGCCAGCAGCTTGGGTAGACAGGGGTACTCCTACGAGCAGTACTTC. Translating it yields CASSLGRQGYSYEQYF.

The chain's CDR3 is CAYSPESRVGAFF. The CDR3, as DNA: TGTGCCTACTCCCCAGAGAGTCGGGTAGGGGCTTTCTTT. The chain links TRBV30 to TRBJ1-1; D unresolved. CDR1 is GTSNPN and CDR2 is SVGIG in the germline V gene (reference sequence). V was trimmed by 7 bases and J by 11 bases, leaving 23 bases between them. The CDR3 sequence is 13 residues long.

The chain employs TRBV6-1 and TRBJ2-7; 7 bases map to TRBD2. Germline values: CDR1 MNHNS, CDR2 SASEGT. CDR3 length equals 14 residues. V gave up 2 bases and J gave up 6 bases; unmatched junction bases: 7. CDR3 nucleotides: TGTGCCAGCAGTGAACGGGGAGGGACCCTCGAGCAGTACTTC. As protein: CASSERGGTLEQYF.

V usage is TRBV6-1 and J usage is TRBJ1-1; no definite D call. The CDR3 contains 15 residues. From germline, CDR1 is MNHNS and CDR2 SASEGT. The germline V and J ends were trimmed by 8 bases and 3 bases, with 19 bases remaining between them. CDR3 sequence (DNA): TGTGCCAGCTCATCCGGCGGGGTAGGGTACACTGAAGCTTTCTTT. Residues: CASSSGGVGYTEAFF.

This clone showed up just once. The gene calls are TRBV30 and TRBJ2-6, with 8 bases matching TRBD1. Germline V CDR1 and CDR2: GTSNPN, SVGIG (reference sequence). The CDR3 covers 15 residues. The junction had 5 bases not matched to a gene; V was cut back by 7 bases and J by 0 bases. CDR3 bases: TGTGCCTCCGACAGGGGCGGCTCTGGGGCCAACGTCCTGACTTTC. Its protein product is CASDRGGSGANVLTF.

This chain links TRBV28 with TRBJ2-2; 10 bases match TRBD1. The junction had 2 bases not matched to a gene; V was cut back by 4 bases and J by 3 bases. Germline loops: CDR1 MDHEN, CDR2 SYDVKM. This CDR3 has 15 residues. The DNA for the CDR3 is TGTGCCAGCAGTTCGGACAGGGGGGACACCGGGGAGCTGTTTTTT. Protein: CASSSDRGDTGELFF.

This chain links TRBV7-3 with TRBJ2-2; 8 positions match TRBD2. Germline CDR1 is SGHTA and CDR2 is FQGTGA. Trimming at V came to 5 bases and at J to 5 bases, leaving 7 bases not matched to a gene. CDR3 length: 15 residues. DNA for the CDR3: TGTGCCAGCAGCCCCGGGGGGGACTGGACCGGGGAGCTGTTTTTT. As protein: CASSPGGDWTGELFF.

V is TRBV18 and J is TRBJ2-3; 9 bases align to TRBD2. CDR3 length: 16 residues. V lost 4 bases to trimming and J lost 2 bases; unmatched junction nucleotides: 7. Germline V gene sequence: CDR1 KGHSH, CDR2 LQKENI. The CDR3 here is CASSRASGVPTDTQYF. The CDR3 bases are TGTGCCAGCTCACGGGCTAGCGGGGTCCCCACAGATACGCAGTATTTT.

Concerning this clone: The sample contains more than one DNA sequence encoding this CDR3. The CDR3 DNA reads TGCGCCAGCAGCTTGGGACTAGCGGGAGAAGGGGAGCTGTTTTTT. It yields the protein CASSLGLAGEGELFF. The V call is TRBV5-1, the J call TRBJ2-2; TRBD2 agrees at 12 bases. CDR3 size: 15 residues. The V gene's germline CDR1 is SGHRS and CDR2 YFSETQ. The V segment lost 0 bases and the J segment 8 bases; nucleotides outside the gene matches: 2.

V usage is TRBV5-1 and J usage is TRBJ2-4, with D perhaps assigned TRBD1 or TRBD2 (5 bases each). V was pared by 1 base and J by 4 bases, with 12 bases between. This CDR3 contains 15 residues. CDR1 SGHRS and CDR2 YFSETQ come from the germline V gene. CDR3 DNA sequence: TGCGCCAGCAGCTTGCCCGGGACGACTAAAAACATTCAGTACTTC. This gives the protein CASSLPGTTKNIQYF. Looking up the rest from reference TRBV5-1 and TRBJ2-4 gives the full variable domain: KAGVTQTPRYLIKTRGQQVTLSCSPISGHRSVSWYQQTPGQGLQFLFEYFSETQRNKGNFPGRFSGRQFSNSRSEMNVSTLELGDSALYLCASSLPGTTKNIQYFGAGTRLSVL.

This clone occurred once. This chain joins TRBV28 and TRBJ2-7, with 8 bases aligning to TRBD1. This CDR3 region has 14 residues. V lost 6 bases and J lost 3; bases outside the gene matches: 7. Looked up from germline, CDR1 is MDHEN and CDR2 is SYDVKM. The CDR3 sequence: CASSEDRGYYEQYF. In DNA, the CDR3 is TGTGCCAGCAGCGAAGACAGGGGCTACTACGAGCAGTACTTC.